Listed here are 23 T cell receptor beta chains from one sample, sequenced in a study of cytomegalovirus exposure and HLA in healthy donors. 13 Jbeta primers and 60 Vbeta primers were used for the PCR. Clones were read by immunoSEQ multiplex PCR, and TCRdb kept only the in-frame ones, dropping some. The table records about 130,000 clones, about 9.1% of them present only once. Material for sequencing was PBMCs. The receptors derive from a woman in her forties in good health and CMV-seropositive.

This clone came up a few times. This sequence joins TRBV6-1 and TRBJ1-2; no reliable D call. The CDR3 loop spans 11 amino acids. The V gene's germline CDR1 is MNHNS and CDR2 SASEGT. V lost 6 bases, J lost 3 bases, and 5 bases lay in between. CDR3 nucleotides: TGTGCCAGCAGACAAGACTATGGCTACACCTTC. Translated: CASRQDYGYTF.

The chain uses TRBV5-8 and TRBJ2-1; D perhaps matches TRBD2 (6 bases). Between the trimmed V and J ends, which lost 2 bases and 9 bases, there was a span of 12 bases. This CDR3 comprises 13 residues. Germline loops: CDR1 SGHTS, CDR2 YDEGEE. The CDR3: CASSFTWRGEQFF. The CDR3 bases are TGTGCCAGCAGCTTCACATGGCGGGGTGAGCAGTTCTTC.

This clone has only a few counts. CDR3 sequence reads: CASSTTGISGNTIYF. CDR3 DNA: TGCGCCAGCAGCACGACAGGGATCTCTGGAAACACCATATATTTT. The chain joins TRBV5-1 to TRBJ1-3; 7 bases are a match to TRBD1. CDR1 is SGHRS, CDR2 YFSETQ, per germline. CDR3 length: 15 residues. The V gene end was trimmed by 4 bases and the J gene end by 0 bases; junction bases not matched to a gene: 4.

The sample holds a few counts of this clone. Within the sample, other DNA sequences also encode this same CDR3. The chain carries TRBV6-1 and TRBJ1-4; 8 nucleotides align to TRBD1. CDR3 length equals 14 residues. CDR1 is MNHNS and CDR2 is SASEGT in the germline V gene. V lost 1 base, J lost 8 bases, and 3 bases stayed unmatched. CDR3 in DNA: TGTGCCAGCAGTGAAGGGACAGGGAGCGAAAAACTGTTTTTT. Its protein product is CASSEGTGSEKLFF.

This clone was seen a handful of times. This sequence joins TRBV2 and TRBJ2-2; weak D call: TRBD2 (6 bases). CDR1 SNHLY and CDR2 FYNNEI come from the germline V gene. This CDR3 is built from 15 residues. V lost 3 bases and J lost 1, with 9 bases in between. CDR3 loop: CASSENGGNTGELFF. The CDR3 coding sequence is TGTGCCAGCAGTGAGAACGGGGGGAACACCGGGGAGCTGTTTTTT.

The chain has TRBV19 and TRBJ1-2; TRBD1 matches at 10 bases. Germline V gene lookup returns CDR1 LNHDA and CDR2 SQIVND (reference sequence). The ends lost 9 bases at V and 1 base at J; junction bases unmatched: 8. The CDR3 extends over 15 amino acids. This CDR3 reads CASRTGGGYNYGYTF. CDR3 in DNA: TGTGCCAGCAGGACAGGGGGTGGATATAACTATGGCTACACCTTC.

As to this clone: Other DNA variants within this sample encode the same CDR3. V gene TRBV25-1 combines with J gene TRBJ2-7; D is perhaps TRBD1 (6 bases). V shed 4 bases and J shed 5 bases, with 9 bases lying between them. Germline assignment: CDR1 MGHDK and CDR2 SYGVNS. The CDR3 is 12 residues long. Here the CDR3 DNA reads TGTGCCAGCAGTGCACAGGGCGACGAGCAGTACTTC. Its protein product is CASSAQGDEQYF.

Many counts were recorded for this clone. V and J are TRBV27 and TRBJ2-7, with 7 bases lining up with TRBD2. V shed 2 bases and J 7 bases; nucleotides not matched to a gene: 2. This CDR3 has 12 residues. Germline V gene data show CDR1 as MNHEY and CDR2 as SMNVEV (reference sequence). CDR3 loop: CASSLTAGEQYF. CDR3 DNA sequence: TGTGCCAGCAGTTTAACAGCGGGGGAGCAGTACTTC.

The V gene is TRBV6-5, the J gene TRBJ1-1; TRBD1 matches 7 bases. This CDR3 is built from 12 residues. Germline V gene sequence: CDR1 MNHEY, CDR2 SVGAGI. With 6 bases clipped from V and 10 bases from J, the junction kept 8 bases outside the gene matches. CDR3: CASSLLQGRAFF. In DNA form, the CDR3 reads TGTGCCAGCAGCCTACTACAGGGGCGAGCTTTCTTT.

The rearrangement joins TRBV19 to TRBJ1-1; D unclear. The germline V gene encodes CDR1 LNHDA and CDR2 SQIVND (reference sequence). The V end was cut by 3 bases, the J end by 4 bases, with 18 bases between. The CDR3 extends over 16 amino acids. This chain's CDR3 is CASSIETEGTVTEAFF. Here the CDR3 DNA reads TGTGCCAGTAGTATTGAAACAGAAGGAACCGTCACTGAAGCTTTCTTT.

The CDR3 loop is CASSALAGLAETQYF. CDR3 DNA sequence: TGTGCCAGCAGTGCACTAGCGGGGTTAGCGGAGACCCAGTACTTC. The rearrangement links TRBV2 to TRBJ2-5, with TRBD2 matching over 10 bases. J gave up 5 bases and V 4 bases, and 7 bases lay outside the gene matches. CDR1 SNHLY and CDR2 FYNNEI come from the germline V gene. This CDR3 has 15 residues.

This clone was seen a few times. The rearrangement links TRBV7-2 to TRBJ2-7; 11 nucleotides match TRBD2. The V gene end was trimmed by 1 base and the J gene end by 6 bases; junction bases not matched to a gene: 5. The CDR3 length is 15 residues. CDR1 SGHTA and CDR2 FQGNSA come from the germline V gene. CDR3 sequence (DNA): TGTGCCAGCAGCTTAGACAGTCTAGCGGGGGGCGAGCAGTACTTC. This codes for CASSLDSLAGGEQYF.

The genes are TRBV5-6 and TRBJ1-1, with 7 bases fitting TRBD1. With 1 base clipped from V and 6 bases from J, the junction kept 6 bases outside the gene matches. This CDR3 is built from 14 residues. Germline CDR1 is SGHDT and CDR2 is YYEEEE. CDR3 sequence: CASSLRQGYAEAFF. CDR3 bases: TGTGCCAGCAGCTTGCGACAGGGCTATGCTGAAGCTTTCTTT.

This chain links TRBV5-6 with TRBJ2-2; D not resolved. This CDR3 comprises 16 residues. Per the germline V gene, CDR1 is SGHDT and CDR2 is YYEEEE. Trimming stripped 0 bases from V and 0 bases from J, with 9 bases between. The CDR3 DNA sequence: TGTGCCAGCAGCTTGGATGTGGGCCCGAACACCGGGGAGCTGTTTTTT. It encodes CASSLDVGPNTGELFF.

This chain uses TRBV19 with TRBJ1-6; 8 bases line up with TRBD1. The CDR3 covers 15 residues. V dropped 6 bases and J dropped 6; count of bases not matched to a gene: 7. CDR1 LNHDA and CDR2 SQIVND come from the germline V gene (reference sequence). CDR3 region: CASSSNRGFNSPLHF. CDR3 nucleotides: TGTGCCAGTAGCAGCAACAGGGGGTTTAATTCACCCCTCCACTTT.

This chain uses TRBV14 with TRBJ1-1, with D possibly being TRBD1 (5 bases). V was shortened by 4 bases and J by 5 bases, with 17 bases between the two germline ends. The germline V gene encodes CDR1 SGHDN and CDR2 FVKESK. The CDR3 extends over 15 amino acids. The CDR3: CASSPRGSVGTEAFF. In nucleotides, the CDR3 is TGTGCCAGCAGCCCCCGGGGGAGCGTAGGGACTGAAGCTTTCTTT. Using reference TRBV14 and TRBJ1-1 for the parts outside the CDR3, the full variable domain is EAGVTQFPSHSVIEKGQTVTLRCDPISGHDNLYWYRRVMGKEIKFLLHFVKESKQDESGMPNNRFLAERTGGTYSTLKVQPAELEDSGVYFCASSPRGSVGTEAFFGQGTRLTVV.

This clone was seen only a few times. The chain joins TRBV7-9 to TRBJ1-1, with a possible D match to TRBD1 (6 bases). Germline V gene data show CDR1 as SEHNR and CDR2 as FQNEAQ (reference sequence). Trimming shortened V by 0 bases and J by 1 base, and 9 bases separated the two germline ends. CDR3 length equals 15 residues. CDR3: CASSLAGGPNTEAFF. The CDR3 nucleotides are TGTGCCAGCAGCTTAGCTGGGGGCCCGAACACTGAAGCTTTCTTT.

The rearrangement uses TRBV5-1 and TRBJ2-5; D may be TRBD1 (6 bases). Germline values: CDR1 SGHRS, CDR2 YFSETQ. The CDR3 contains 14 residues. Deletions cut 0 bases from V and 1 base from J, with 7 bases between. The CDR3, as DNA: TGCGCCAGCAGCTTGGCAGGGGCCCAAGAGACCCAGTACTTC. Translating gives CASSLAGAQETQYF.

The chain combines TRBV6-6 with TRBJ1-3, with D maybe TRBD1 (6 bases). Germline V lookup: CDR1 MNHNY, CDR2 SVGAGI (reference sequence). The V end was cut by 6 bases, the J end by 0 bases, with 9 bases between. The CDR3 spans 14 residues. The DNA of the CDR3 is TGTGCCAGCAGCCTAGGGGGCTCTGGAAACACCATATATTTT. Its translation: CASSLGGSGNTIYF.

The chain employs TRBV5-6 and TRBJ1-5, with D tentatively TRBD1 (6 bases). There are 16 residues in the CDR3. CDR1 and CDR2 from the germline V gene are SGHDT and YYEEEE. With 1 base removed from V and 5 bases from J, the gap between germline ends came to 16 bases. The CDR3 sequence: CASSLNQGRGYQPQHF. DNA for the CDR3: TGTGCCAGCAGCTTGAACCAGGGTAGGGGGTATCAGCCCCAGCATTTT. The entire variable domain, with the rest obtained from reference TRBV5-6 and TRBJ1-5, is as follows: DAGVTQSPTHLIKTRGQQVTLRCSPKSGHDTVSWYQQALGQGPQFIFQYYEEEERQRGNFPDRFSGHQFPNYSSELNVNALLLGDSALYLCASSLNQGRGYQPQHFGDGTRLSIL.

J is TRBJ1-3 and V is TRBV7-9; D is undetermined. Germline loops: CDR1 SEHNR, CDR2 FQNEAQ (reference sequence). Trimming removed 4 bases at V and 2 bases at J, with 9 bases between. This CDR3 has 14 amino acids. The CDR3 sequence is CASSSVSPGNTIYF. Here the CDR3 DNA reads TGTGCCAGCAGCTCCGTCTCTCCTGGAAACACCATATATTTT.

This chain connects TRBV2 to TRBJ2-2, with D uncertain. Germline V gene lookup returns CDR1 SNHLY and CDR2 FYNNEI. Trimming stripped 6 bases from V and 6 bases from J, with 14 bases between. The CDR3 loop spans 14 amino acids. CDR3 in amino acids: CASSPLSDAGELFF. The CDR3 nucleotides are TGTGCCAGCAGCCCCCTCAGCGATGCCGGGGAGCTGTTTTTT.

The chain employs TRBV10-3 and TRBJ2-3; 11 bases line up with TRBD2. CDR3 length: 16 amino acids. CDR1 ENHRY and CDR2 SYGVKD come from the germline V gene. V was pared by 2 bases and J by 1 base, with 2 bases of the junction left unmatched. The chain's CDR3 is CAISEASGGRTDTQYF. CDR3 bases: TGTGCCATCAGTGAGGCTAGCGGGGGGCGCACAGATACGCAGTATTTT.